The following is a TCR beta chain sequence with its context. The antigen is not known. The V and J ends lost 3 bases and 0 bases respectively, with 15 bases between them. CDR1 is SGDLS and CDR2 is YYNGEE in the germline V gene. This CDR3 is built from 16 residues. This record comes from a study of blood T cells in healthy people across ages. Findings and caveats of the study: Long-lived donors carried more naive CD4+ cells and greater diversity than aged donors.

Using a J-beta primer mix together with a sample-barcoded 5' primer, a second PCR was run for roughly 6 to 12 cycles. Using its own MiXCR run on the 5' RACE reads, TCRdb lists one record per CDR3 protein. The sample gives 800,000 to 1,000,000 distinct CDR3 sequences, about 48% of which show up once; roughly 13% is in the top ten. This TCR was recovered from a man under 40 in good health. The V call is TRBV9, the J call TRBJ1-2; the D gene is possibly TRBD1 (5 bases). The sample was blood. In DNA, the CDR3 is TGTGCCAGCAGCGAGCACGGACACCTACCTAACTATGGCTACACCTTC. Translation: CASSEHGHLPNYGYTF.